Given below is one T cell receptor beta chain in context. What it recognizes is unknown. The data belong to a study of beta chain features in type 1 diabetes. Regarding the study as a whole: In all four CD4+ subsets, TCRB CDR3 length was significantly, moderately reduced in type 1 diabetes. Resolution of whether HLA type affects TCRB rearrangement was not achieved here. VDJ junctions sequenced from type 1 diabetes patients showed fewer insertions and more deletions.

This CDR3 contains 12 residues. In germline, CDR1 is GTSNPN, CDR2 SVGIG (reference sequence). V was pared by 0 bases and J by 7 bases, with 9 bases between. The whole isolated RNA underwent reverse transcription, so sequencing captured expressed TCRB transcripts. It was found that naive, central memory and regulatory T cell samples averaged roughly 3.6 million reads. Repertoires were generated with immunoSEQ multiplex PCR, while TCRdb's copy carries only in-frame clones and drops some. Of around 690,000 clones in the sample, about an eighth were seen once. This clonotype was obtained from a man younger than 45 with type 1 diabetes. V usage is TRBV30 and J usage is TRBJ2-5; D gene ambiguous. The sample comprised naive CD4+ T cells from blood. DNA of the CDR3: TGTGCCTGGAGTGTCCGGGCCGGGACCCAGTACTTC. This sequence encodes CAWSVRAGTQYF.